Presented here are 8 T cell receptor beta chains from one specimen sequenced in a study of blood T cell repertoires in COVID-19 (dated by TCRdb to 2020 to 2022). Library method: the immunoSEQ multiplex PCR assay. TCRdb limited this immuneACCESS table to in-frame rearrangements with V and J called. A share of clones is missing; checked studies link under half to unresolved V genes, and the rest is unexplained. The sample table lists roughly 150,000 clones, over 75% of them with a count of one. Together, the top ten hold roughly 5% of the sample. Sequencing was performed on PBMCs or T cells enriched from blood (not recorded which). These receptors all stem from a middle-aged woman with acute COVID-19.

V usage is TRBV7-3 and J usage is TRBJ2-2; the D gene is possibly TRBD2 (6 bases). CDR3 size: 16 residues. Germline assignment: CDR1 SGHTA and CDR2 FQGTGA. V lost 4 bases and J lost 0, with 12 bases in between. The CDR3 DNA is TGTGCCAGCAGCTCCACCGGGACTTCGAACACCGGGGAGCTGTTTTTT. Protein sequence: CASSSTGTSNTGELFF.

The J gene is TRBJ2-3, the V gene TRBV6-5, with TRBD2 identical over 7 bases. This CDR3 is 15 amino acids long. CDR1 MNHEY and CDR2 SVGAGI come from the germline V gene. J lost 4 bases, V lost 2 bases, and 6 bases had no gene match. In DNA, the CDR3 is TGTGCCAGCAGTTACGGGGGGGGACGTCCAGATACGCAGTATTTT. This sequence encodes CASSYGGGRPDTQYF.

The chain couples TRBV30 to TRBJ1-1, with D possibly matching TRBD1 (5 bases). The germline V gene encodes CDR1 GTSNPN and CDR2 SVGIG (reference sequence). This CDR3 comprises 8 residues. As DNA, the CDR3 is TGTGGGGGGGGTGCAGCTTTCTTT. Residues: CGGGAAFF.

This chain joins TRBV5-8 and TRBJ1-2; 8 bases line up with TRBD1. Looked up from germline, CDR1 is SGHTS and CDR2 is YDEGEE. Losses at the gene ends were 4 bases for V and 5 bases for J; bases not matched to a gene: 10. The CDR3 contains 15 residues. CDR3 coding DNA: TGTGCCAGCAGCGTTTACAGGGGGGAGAGGTATGGCTACACCTTC. Its translation: CASSVYRGERYGYTF. Full variable domain (rest looked up from reference TRBV5-8 and TRBJ1-2): EAGVTQSPTHLIKTRGQQATLRCSPISGHTSVYWYQQALGLGLQFLLWYDEGEERNRGNFPPRFSGRQFPNYSSELNVNALELEDSALYLCASSVYRGERYGYTFGSGTRLTVV.

The rearrangement joins TRBV7-3 to TRBJ2-1; 7 bases are a match to TRBD2. The junction had 6 bases not matched to a gene; V was cut back by 0 bases and J by 10 bases. The CDR3 runs to 14 residues. The germline CDR1 and CDR2 sequences are SGHTA and FQGTGA. This CDR3 reads CASSLTGGREEQFF. Written as DNA, the CDR3 is TGTGCCAGCAGCTTAACTGGCGGGAGAGAGGAGCAGTTCTTC.

V and J are TRBV9 and TRBJ2-1; D might be TRBD1 (6 bases). From germline, CDR1 is SGDLS and CDR2 YYNGEE. CDR3 length: 18 residues. Trimming removed 3 bases from V and 3 bases from J, with 22 bases in between. The CDR3 reads CASSAGQSVVGVYNEQFF. Written as DNA, the CDR3 is TGTGCCAGCAGCGCCGGACAGTCCGTCGTCGGGGTCTACAATGAGCAGTTCTTC.

This chain connects TRBV5-1 to TRBJ2-3, with 7 bases lining up with TRBD2. CDR1 SGHRS and CDR2 YFSETQ come from the germline V gene. With 1 base clipped from V and 2 bases from J, the junction kept 4 bases outside the gene matches. This CDR3 region has 15 residues. CDR3 amino acids: CASSLPSGTTDTQYF. The CDR3 DNA follows: TGCGCCAGCAGCTTGCCTAGCGGAACCACAGATACGCAGTATTTT.

This sequence joins TRBV9 and TRBJ2-5; D gene ambiguous. The germline V gene encodes CDR1 SGDLS and CDR2 YYNGEE. This CDR3 region has 14 residues. V lost 0 bases, J lost 2 bases, and 8 bases lay in between. The CDR3 reads CASSVAPGQETQYF. The CDR3 DNA is TGTGCCAGCAGCGTAGCTCCAGGTCAAGAGACCCAGTACTTC.